Each of the 19 T cell receptor delta chains below was sequenced from the same sample in a study of Vδ1+ human thymocytes. General study points: Thymic TRG and TRD repertoires appeared highly polyclonal, with Gaussian CDR3 length distributions.

Which antigens these TCRs recognize remains unknown. The template was reverse-transcribed extracted RNA. CDR3 amplicons came from multiplex PCR with pooled V-gene forward and constant-region reverse primers. TCRdb fed the multiplex PCR reads into CATT to redo clone calling. The repertoire consists of under 80,000 delta-chain clones, with around 35% occurring once and the leading ten covering approximately 0.25%. The sequenced sample consisted of Vdelta1+ gamma-delta thymocytes from the thymus. Regarding subset: FACS-sorted CD3+ TCRalphabeta- TCRVdelta1+ TCRVdelta2- thymocytes. The source is a boy under two years old who had congenital heart surgery.

Details on this clone: This same CDR3 is encoded by further DNA sequences in the sample. The V call is TRDV1, the J call TRDJ1; 8 bases fit TRDD3. The junction had 13 bases not matched to a gene; V was cut back by 0 bases and J by 4 bases. Germline-derived CDR1 and CDR2 are TSWWSYY and QGS. This CDR3 spans 18 amino acids. The CDR3 region is CALGELLAWGYPNDKLIF. The CDR3 DNA sequence: TGTGCTCTTGGGGAACTACTCGCATGGGGATACCCAAACGATAAACTCATCTTT.

Of note for this clone: This could be a read error, since a much larger clone is one nucleotide away. Other DNA variants within this sample encode the same CDR3. The gene calls are TRDV2 and TRDJ1; 7 bases map to TRDD3. CDR3 length: 18 amino acids. Germline-derived CDR1 and CDR2 are GEAIGNYY and EKD. Losses at the gene ends were 0 bases for V and 2 bases for J; bases not matched to a gene: 14. This chain's CDR3 is CACDTGGDWGVYTDKLIF. Written as DNA, the CDR3 is TGTGCCTGTGACACCGGGGGAGACTGGGGAGTGTATACCGATAAACTCATCTTT.

The V call is TRDV1, the J call TRDJ1, with TRDD3 matching over 9 bases. CDR1 and CDR2 (germline): TSWWSYY, QGS. The CDR3 spans 19 residues. V was clipped by 0 bases and J by 6 bases; unmatched bases: 17. The CDR3 DNA is TGTGCTCTTGGGGAACTCAAGGGCCATGGTACTGGGGGACCTTATAAACTCATCTTT. Its protein product is CALGELKGHGTGGPYKLIF.

This clone was found a few times. The gene calls are TRDV1 and TRDJ1, with 12 bases fitting TRDD3. Germline V gene sequence: CDR1 TSWWSYY, CDR2 QGS. The CDR3 contains 18 residues. The trim removed 0 bases at V and 7 bases at J, leaving 12 bases unmatched. CDR3 residues: CALGELSPYWGILGKLIF. CDR3 nucleotide sequence: TGTGCTCTTGGGGAACTGAGCCCGTACTGGGGGATACTAGGTAAACTCATCTTT.

In this sample, this clone turned up a few times. The genes are TRDV1 and TRDJ1, with D perhaps TRDD3 (7 bases). V lost 1 base to trimming and J lost 0 bases, with 36 bases between them. Per the germline V gene, CDR1 is TSWWSYY and CDR2 is QGS. The CDR3 is 24 residues long. As DNA, the CDR3 is TGTGCTCTTGGGGAACACATAATCCCTTCCCCGTGTTGGGGGACCTTATTGTACACCGATAAACTCATCTTT. As protein: CALGEHIIPSPCWGTLLYTDKLIF.

The gene calls are TRDV1 and TRDJ1, with a tentative D call TRDD3 (6 bases). V gave up 1 base and J gave up 2 bases, with 26 bases separating them. This CDR3 is built from 20 residues. CDR1 TSWWSYY and CDR2 QGS come from the germline V gene. CDR3 residues: CALGEHPVGGPWEYTDKLIF. Written as DNA, the CDR3 is TGTGCTCTTGGGGAACACCCGGTGGGGGGCCCATGGGAGTATACCGATAAACTCATCTTT.

This clone was found a few times. One end of the junction varies from germline; a read error may be responsible. This rearrangement joins TRDV1 to TRDJ1; D is perhaps TRDD3 (5 bases). This CDR3 comprises 18 residues. CDR1 is TSWWSYY, CDR2 QGS, per germline. The CDR3 sequence: CALGEATWVGCDADKLIF. The CDR3 DNA is TGTGCTCTCGGGGAAGCTACTTGGGTGGGGTGCGACGCCGATAAACTCATCTTT.

This clone was observed a handful of times. The rearrangement joins TRDV1 to TRDJ1, with 12 positions matching TRDD3. Trimming removed 0 bases from V and 1 base from J; junction bases left unmatched: 9. CDR1 is TSWWSYY, CDR2 QGS, per germline. The CDR3 has 19 residues. The CDR3 nucleotides read TGTGCTCTTGGGGAACTCTCGGCTGGGGGATACGCAGCCACCGATAAACTCATCTTT. It codes for CALGELSAGGYAATDKLIF.

This clone was detected only a few times. This chain uses TRDV1 with TRDJ1; 9 bases are a match to TRDD3. The V gene's germline CDR1 is TSWWSYY and CDR2 QGS. The CDR3 contains 23 residues. The junction had 27 bases not matched to a gene; V was cut back by 4 bases and J by 0 bases. CDR3 bases: TGTGCTCTTGGGGTACAGGGGACCGCATCAGGGTACTGGGGGACCCCGTACACCGATAAACTCATCTTT. It codes for CALGVQGTASGYWGTPYTDKLIF.

This clone occurred a few times. V gene TRDV1 combines with J gene TRDJ1; 7 bases line up with TRDD3. Per the germline V gene, CDR1 is TSWWSYY and CDR2 is QGS. The CDR3 runs to 16 residues. Trimming at V came to 2 bases and at J to 3 bases, leaving 9 bases not matched to a gene. The chain's CDR3 is CALGERGMSWPDKLIF. The CDR3 nucleotides are TGTGCTCTTGGGGAAAGGGGGATGAGTTGGCCCGATAAACTCATCTTT.

V gene TRDV1 combines with J gene TRDJ1; TRDD3 is a possible D gene (5 bases). The CDR3 is 17 amino acids. CDR1 and CDR2 (germline): TSWWSYY, QGS. V was clipped by 0 bases and J by 10 bases, with 24 bases between them. The CDR3 here is CALGELCEPGTLRRLIF. CDR3 in DNA: TGTGCTCTTGGGGAACTTTGTGAGCCGGGGACCCTAAGGCGACTCATCTTT.

This clone was seen a handful of times. V and J are TRDV1 and TRDJ1, with 7 bases aligning to TRDD3. The CDR3 is 21 amino acids. The germline V gene encodes CDR1 TSWWSYY and CDR2 QGS. Trimming removed 1 base from V and 0 bases from J; junction bases left unmatched: 20. CDR3: CALGEPLRDSSGGFYTDKLIF. DNA for the CDR3: TGTGCTCTTGGGGAACCCCTCAGGGATTCCTCAGGGGGATTTTACACCGATAAACTCATCTTT.

This clone was counted only a few times. The V gene is TRDV1, the J gene TRDJ1, with D perhaps given as TRDD2 or TRDD3 (8 bases each). V was clipped by 5 bases and J by 4 bases, with 29 bases between them. Germline CDR1 and CDR2: TSWWSYY and QGS. There are 19 residues in the CDR3. For the CDR3, the DNA is TGTGCTCTTGGGACTTCCTACGTAAGCTGGGGGACCCGCCACGATAAACTCATCTTT. Amino acids: CALGTSYVSWGTRHDKLIF.

A few counts support this clone. V is TRDV1 and J is TRDJ1; the D is unclear. The V end was cut by 0 bases, the J end by 0 bases, with 17 bases between. Germline lookup yields CDR1 TSWWSYY and CDR2 QGS. The CDR3 is 18 amino acids. CDR3: CALGELLPGARYTDKLIF. In nucleotides, the CDR3 is TGTGCTCTTGGGGAACTTTTGCCAGGGGCCAGGTACACCGATAAACTCATCTTT.

The chain employs TRDV1 and TRDJ1, with TRDD3 matching 10 bases. The CDR3 runs 19 residues. With 2 bases clipped from V and 2 bases from J, the junction kept 14 bases outside the gene matches. CDR1 TSWWSYY and CDR2 QGS come from the germline V gene. The CDR3 reads CALGEFAFSRGDTTDKLIF. The CDR3 DNA reads TGTGCTCTTGGGGAATTCGCCTTCTCCCGGGGGGATACGACCGATAAACTCATCTTT.

In the case of this clone: Different DNA sequences within this sample yield the same CDR3. The chain uses TRDV1 and TRDJ1; D is uncertain. CDR3 size: 18 residues. Germline V gives CDR1 TSWWSYY, CDR2 QGS. V lost 0 bases to trimming and J lost 10 bases, with 27 bases between them. The DNA of the CDR3 is TGTGCTCTTGGGGAACTCTACGGACCGTACTCCGTGTGGCTAAGACTCATCTTT. Encoded protein: CALGELYGPYSVWLRLIF.

A few counts support this clone. This chain links TRDV1 with TRDJ1; TRDD3 matches at 10 bases. The V gene's germline CDR1 is TSWWSYY and CDR2 QGS. The length of the CDR3 is 20 residues. The junction had 13 bases not matched to a gene; V was cut back by 0 bases and J by 0 bases. The CDR3 nucleotides read TGTGCTCTTGGGGAACTCCATTCCGGGGGATACGCTCGGTACACCGATAAACTCATCTTT. Residues: CALGELHSGGYARYTDKLIF.

The chain uses TRDV1 and TRDJ1; 12 positions match TRDD3. Losses at the gene ends were 1 base for V and 0 bases for J; bases not matched to a gene: 33. Per germline, CDR1 TSWWSYY and CDR2 QGS. This CDR3 is 27 amino acids long. The DNA for the CDR3 is TGTGCTCTTGGGGAACCATTCCTACGAACCACCCCCCTTACTACTGGGGGATACCTTACTTACACCGATAAACTCATCTTT. Translation gives CALGEPFLRTTPLTTGGYLTYTDKLIF.

In this sample, this clone turned up a few times. The genes are TRDV1 and TRDJ1; 7 nucleotides match TRDD3. This CDR3 comprises 19 residues. Germline CDR1 TSWWSYY, CDR2 QGS. The V gene end was trimmed by 3 bases and the J gene end by 0 bases; junction bases not matched to a gene: 16. CDR3 sequence (DNA): TGTGCTCTTGGGGATCGACAAGTACGATGGGGGGATTACACCGATAAACTCATCTTT. The encoded protein is CALGDRQVRWGDYTDKLIF.